Presented here are 16 T cell receptor beta chains from one specimen sequenced in a study of Graves' ophthalmopathy and Graves' hyperthyroidism. RNA transcripts provided the template for amplifying TCR beta CDR3 regions. Investigators did first-round RT-PCR with HTBI primers, then second-round multiplex PCR. In TCRdb, the multiplex PCR reads were re-called with MiXCR into one record per CDR3 protein. The sample has 600,000 to 650,000 distinct CDR3 sequences; 22% are singletons. Material for sequencing was peripheral blood. These receptors all come from a young woman with stable Graves' hyperthyroidism. Some clones in this sample may be carry-over from other donors' samples.

This clonotype came up many times. This sequence joins TRBV28 and TRBJ2-7; tentative D call: TRBD1 (6 bases). Trimming stripped 3 bases from V and 0 bases from J, with 12 bases between. Germline CDR1 and CDR2: MDHEN and SYDVKM. The CDR3 is 15 amino acids. The DNA of the CDR3 is TGTGCCAGCAGTTTTCCTGACAGGTACTCCTACGAGCAGTACTTC. Translated: CASSFPDRYSYEQYF.

This clonotype was seen at least ten times. The chain recombines TRBV15 with TRBJ1-5; weak D call: TRBD1 (6 bases). The ends were cut back, 0 bases at V and 5 bases at J, with 14 bases in the middle. CDR3 length: 16 residues. Germline loops: CDR1 LNHNV, CDR2 YYDKDF (reference sequence). The CDR3 DNA reads TGTGCCACCAGCAGAGATCGAGGGGGGGCTTATCAGCCCCAGCATTTT. Its protein is CATSRDRGGAYQPQHF.

The J gene is TRBJ1-5, the V gene TRBV12-3 or TRBV12-4; D is unresolved. The CDR3 runs to 14 residues. Trimming pared 5 bases from V and 7 bases from J, leaving 15 bases between. CDR3 amino acids: CASSRTGSYQPQHF. The CDR3, as DNA: TGTGCCAGCAGTAGGACGGGGTCTTACCAGCCCCAGCATTTT.

Here the CDR3 DNA reads TGTGCTAGCGTTGACAGTCCTTCCTACGAGCAGTACTTC. Amino acids: CASVDSPSYEQYF. The chain recombines TRBV12-5 with TRBJ2-7; the D gene is possibly TRBD1 (5 bases). The CDR3 has 13 amino acids. CDR1 is LGHNT and CDR2 is FRNRAP in the germline V gene. V dropped 9 bases and J dropped 1 base, with 13 bases sitting between them. Supplemented by reference TRBV12-5 and TRBJ2-7, the full variable domain reads DARVTQTPRHKVTEMGQEVTMRCQPILGHNTVFWYRQTMMQGLELLAYFRNRAPLDDSGMPKDRFSAEMPDATLATLKIQPSEPRDSAVYFCASVDSPSYEQYFGPGTRLTVT.

This clonotype was observed many times. J is TRBJ1-1 and V is TRBV20-1; 7 bases fit TRBD1. This CDR3 is built from 12 residues. V dropped 6 bases and J dropped 4; count of bases not matched to a gene: 5. The germline CDR1 and CDR2 sequences are DFQATT and SNEGSKA (reference sequence). The CDR3: CSAKRGRTEAFF. The CDR3, as DNA: TGCAGTGCAAAAAGGGGGCGCACTGAAGCTTTCTTT.

Many counts were recorded for this clonotype. The CDR3 sequence is CATSRVEPNQPQHF. In DNA form, the CDR3 reads TGTGCCACCAGCAGAGTAGAGCCCAATCAGCCCCAGCATTTT. This chain links TRBV15 with TRBJ1-5; D is unresolved. CDR3 length: 14 residues. V was shortened by 1 base and J by 3 bases, with 7 bases between the two germline ends. CDR1 is LNHNV, CDR2 YYDKDF, per germline (reference sequence).

V and J are TRBV12-3 or TRBV12-4 and TRBJ2-2; no clear D gene. V gave up 6 bases and J gave up 1 base, with 9 bases separating them. The CDR3 contains 14 residues. CDR3 residues: CASRVVKNTGELFF. CDR3 DNA sequence: TGTGCCAGCAGAGTCGTGAAGAACACCGGGGAGCTGTTTTTT.

This clonotype was found many times. The V and J genes are TRBV19 and TRBJ1-3; D perhaps matches TRBD1 (5 bases). Per the germline V gene, CDR1 is LNHDA and CDR2 is SQIVND (reference sequence). Trimming removed 3 bases at V and 2 bases at J, with 17 bases between. This CDR3 comprises 17 residues. The CDR3 nucleotides read TGTGCCAGTAGTATCCCGCTACTTCAGGGAACTGGAAACACCATATATTTT. Encoded protein: CASSIPLLQGTGNTIYF.

This clonotype was counted ten times or more. The chain carries TRBV19 and TRBJ2-5, with D perhaps TRBD1 or TRBD2 (5 bases each). The CDR3 is 15 amino acids. Between the trimmed V and J ends, which lost 5 bases and 7 bases, there was a span of 20 bases. The V gene's germline CDR1 is LNHDA and CDR2 SQIVND (reference sequence). The CDR3 reads CASSPPGPKGGTQYF. DNA for the CDR3: TGTGCCAGTAGTCCGCCGGGACCGAAGGGCGGGACCCAGTACTTC. Complete variable domain (other parts from reference TRBV19 and TRBJ2-5): DGGITQSPKYLFRKEGQNVTLSCEQNLNHDAMYWYRQDPGQGLRLIYYSQIVNDFQKGDIAEGYSVSREKKESFPLTVTSAQKNPTAFYLCASSPPGPKGGTQYFGPGTRLLVL.

This sequence joins TRBV12-3 or TRBV12-4 and TRBJ2-7; D unresolved. The length of the CDR3 is 13 residues. With 1 base removed from V and 7 bases from J, the gap between germline ends came to 11 bases. The DNA of the CDR3 is TGTGCCAGCAGTTTAGTTAGGGTGGGGGAGCAGTACTTC. Translating it yields CASSLVRVGEQYF.

This clonotype was recorded many times. The chain is built from TRBV5-1 and TRBJ1-1; tentatively, D is TRBD1 (5 bases). The CDR3 contains 14 residues. Germline V gene sequence: CDR1 SGHRS, CDR2 YFSETQ. Trimming stripped 0 bases from V and 4 bases from J, with 10 bases between. Here the CDR3 reads CASSLEAQGTEAFF. In DNA form, the CDR3 reads TGCGCCAGCAGCTTGGAGGCGCAGGGCACTGAAGCTTTCTTT.

This clonotype was observed many times. CDR3 loop: CASSMSTGTNSPLHF. Here the CDR3 DNA reads TGTGCCAGTAGTATGTCGACAGGGACGAATTCACCCCTCCACTTT. The V gene is TRBV19, the J gene TRBJ1-6; 7 bases match TRBD1. Unmatched junction bases numbered 6, after V lost 3 bases and J lost 7 bases. The germline V gene encodes CDR1 LNHDA and CDR2 SQIVND (reference sequence). The CDR3 totals 15 residues.

This clonotype was detected ten times or more. DNA for the CDR3: TGCGCCAGCAGCCCAGCGGGGGCGGGTCTAGCCAAAAACATTCAGTACTTC. Its translation: CASSPAGAGLAKNIQYF. This rearrangement joins TRBV5-1 to TRBJ2-4, with 8 nucleotides matching TRBD2. The CDR3 is 17 residues long. J was trimmed by 0 bases and V by 4 bases; bases with no gene match: 9. CDR1 and CDR2 from the germline V gene are SGHRS and YFSETQ.

This clonotype was seen a few times. The rearrangement joins TRBV19 to TRBJ1-1; D not resolved. V dropped 3 bases and J dropped 8 bases, with 10 bases sitting between them. CDR3 length: 12 amino acids. Germline V CDR1 and CDR2: LNHDA, SQIVND (reference sequence). This chain's CDR3 is CASSMTRGEAFF. Written as DNA, the CDR3 is TGTGCCAGTAGTATGACTCGCGGGGAAGCTTTCTTT.

This clonotype was seen ten or more times. CDR3 sequence reads: CASSYSPTGDYGYTF. CDR3 coding DNA: TGTGCCAGCAGTTACTCACCGACAGGGGACTATGGCTACACCTTC. The chain links TRBV6-5 to TRBJ1-2; 8 nucleotides agree with TRBD1. The CDR3 runs 15 residues. Unmatched junction bases numbered 3, after V lost 0 bases and J lost 3 bases. From germline, CDR1 is MNHEY and CDR2 SVGAGI.

This chain uses TRBV19 with TRBJ1-5, with a weak D call TRBD1 (5 bases). With 1 base removed from V and 7 bases from J, the gap between germline ends came to 11 bases. There are 14 residues in the CDR3. The germline V gene encodes CDR1 LNHDA and CDR2 SQIVND (reference sequence). The CDR3 here is CASSIVGENQPQHF. The CDR3 nucleotides read TGTGCCAGTAGTATAGTGGGGGAAAACCAGCCCCAGCATTTT.